Included here is one T cell receptor beta chain sequence, with context. This sample is drawn from a study of blood T cell repertoires in COVID-19. Study background: Samples taken during acute and convalescent COVID-19 were collected in the United States, Italy and Spain. The cDNA or gDNA used as material had been derived from T cells, B-cell-depleted T cells, or PBMCs.

Original processing methods: Nucleated cell counts were estimated from reference gene primer amplification. Clones were sequenced by immunoSEQ multiplex PCR, and TCRdb holds only the in-frame ones, with some missing. V and J calls and clone size come straight from that table; D and trimming were deduced from the DNA. The sample records tens of thousands of clones, 79% being singletons. The CDR3 runs 14 residues. Trimming at V came to 5 bases and at J to 2 bases, leaving 5 bases not matched to a gene. CDR1 and CDR2 (germline): SGHNT, YENEEA. The receptor was derived from a human donor in a cohort sampled during active COVID-19. The source material was peripheral blood. The chain combines TRBV11-3 with TRBJ2-5; 7 bases are shared with TRBD2. The CDR3 protein is CASSLTSVQETQYF. In DNA, the CDR3 is TGTGCCAGCAGCCTTACTAGCGTTCAAGAGACCCAGTACTTC.